This T cell receptor beta chain was captured in a study of T cells in Graves' hyperthyroidism and ophthalmopathy. Study-wide results and caveats: In the analysis, a 13 V-J model separated ophthalmopathy from stable hyperthyroidism.

This clonotype was seen at least ten times. Its antigen is not known. With V trimmed by 4 bases and J by 6 bases, 12 bases remained unmatched. The germline V gene encodes CDR1 DFQATT and CDR2 SNEGSKA (reference sequence). The CDR3 contains 15 residues. Authors of the study amplified TCR beta CDR3 regions from RNA transcripts. The HTBI set primed first-round TCR CDR3 RT-PCR. Via MiXCR, TCRdb re-called the multiplex PCR reads, giving one row per CDR3 protein. This table holds a few hundred thousand distinct CDR3 sequences, roughly 13% found once. The chain employs TRBV20-1 and TRBJ1-1; TRBD1 matches 9 bases. The TCR comes from a woman under 30 with Graves' hyperthyroidism. Sequenced sample: blood. DNA of the CDR3: TGCAGTGCTATCCCTATGACAGGGGGTAAGGCTGAAGCTTTCTTT. Translation: CSAIPMTGGKAEAFF.